This T cell receptor (beta chain) emerged from a study of shared clonotypes between healthy human individuals. Study outcomes and limitations: Naive CD4 clonotype sharing across four donors was 4.5% to 6%. Generation of non-shared clonotypes was less probable than generation of clonotypes shared by all four donors. Rarefaction analysis demonstrated incomplete sorted-subset sequencing notwithstanding large depth.

The naive CD8 subset, CD45RO-negative cells positively selected for CCR7, excluded terminally differentiated effector memory CD45RA+ cells. Here immunoSEQ multiplex PCR was the method, and the copy in TCRdb shows in-frame clones only, minus some. The repertoire has under 850,000 clones, nearly 95% of them found once; the top ten carry more than 20%. Notes on this clone: Its antigen remains unidentified.

The CDR3 loop spans 15 amino acids. Germline CDR1 and CDR2: MGHRA and YSYEKL. V shed 0 bases, J shed 4 bases, and the junction held 2 bases outside the gene matches. The genes are TRBV4-1 and TRBJ1-1; 10 bases line up with TRBD1. The sequence derives from a man aged 25 to 40 in good health. Sequencing was done on a sample of naive CD8+ T cells sorted from blood. The CDR3 DNA reads TGCGCCAGCAGCCAAGATCGACAGGGGGCCACTGAAGCTTTCTTT. Translating it yields CASSQDRQGATEAFF.